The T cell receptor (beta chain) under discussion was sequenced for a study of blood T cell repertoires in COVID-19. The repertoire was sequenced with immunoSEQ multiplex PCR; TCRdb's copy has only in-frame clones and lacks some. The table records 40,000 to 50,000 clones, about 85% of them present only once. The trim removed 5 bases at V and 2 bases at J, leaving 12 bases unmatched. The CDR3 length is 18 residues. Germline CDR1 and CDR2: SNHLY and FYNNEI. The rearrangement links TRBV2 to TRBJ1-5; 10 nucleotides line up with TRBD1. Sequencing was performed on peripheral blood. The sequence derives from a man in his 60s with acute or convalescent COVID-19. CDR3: CASSLLGTGVIGNQPQHF. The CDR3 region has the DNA TGTGCCAGCAGTTTATTGGGGACAGGGGTTATCGGCAATCAGCCCCAGCATTTT.